The 15 T cell receptor beta chains below come from one sample, sequenced in a study of blood T cells in healthy people across ages. A second PCR, run for roughly 7 to 12 cycles, used a sample-barcoded 5' primer plus a J-beta primer mix. Each CDR3 protein gets one entry after TCRdb re-called the 5' RACE reads with MiXCR. The data hold hundreds of thousands of distinct CDR3 sequences, with roughly 50% observed a single time. The sequenced material came from blood. The receptor source for this set is a man aged 35-49 years in good health.

The chain couples TRBV4-3 to TRBJ2-1; D is uncertain. Gene TRBJ2-7 matches the end of the DNA better, so the J call may be wrong. The CDR3 totals 12 residues. Germline V gene data show CDR1 as LGHNA and CDR2 as YSLEER. CDR3 in amino acids: CASGWSYNEQYF. The CDR3 region has the DNA TGCGCCAGTGGGTGGTCCTACAATGAGCAGTACTTC.

V usage is TRBV20-1 and J usage is TRBJ1-6; D not resolved. Germline loops: CDR1 DFQATT, CDR2 SNEGSKA (reference sequence). The V end lost 7 bases, the J end lost 2 bases, and 9 bases lay between the germline ends. The CDR3 loop spans 13 amino acids. The CDR3 region has the DNA TGCAGTGGGGTGCAGGCCTATAATTCACCCCTCCACTTT. The encoded protein is CSGVQAYNSPLHF.

CDR3 protein: CASSKTLLYGYTF. In DNA, the CDR3 is TGTGCCAGCAGTAAGACCCTCTTGTATGGCTACACCTTC. The chain is built from TRBV28 and TRBJ1-2; no definite D call. The CDR3 extends over 13 amino acids. The ends were cut back, 5 bases at V and 5 bases at J, with 12 bases in the middle. CDR1 MDHEN and CDR2 SYDVKM come from the germline V gene.

CDR3 residues: CSVATMRTQYF. The CDR3 DNA reads as TGCAGCGTTGCAACGATGAGGACGCAGTATTTT. V gene TRBV29-1 combines with J gene TRBJ2-3, with D hard to call. The CDR3 runs 11 residues. The V gene's germline CDR1 is SQVTM and CDR2 ANQGSEA. V was cut by 4 bases and J by 9 bases, with 11 bases left in between.

Only a few counts were recorded for this clonotype. This sequence joins TRBV20-1 and TRBJ2-1, with 14 bases matching TRBD2. Germline CDR1 and CDR2: DFQATT and SNEGSKA (reference sequence). The V segment lost 2 bases and the J segment 7 bases; nucleotides outside the gene matches: 13. There are 18 residues in the CDR3. The CDR3 region has the DNA TGCAGTGCTAGATCCGACCGACTAGCGGGGGGGCTTCCGAATGAGCAGTTCTTC. The encoded protein is CSARSDRLAGGLPNEQFF.

This clonotype was detected once. This chain links TRBV7-6 with TRBJ2-7, with TRBD1 identical over 7 bases. Germline CDR1 is SGHVS and CDR2 is FNYEAQ. CDR3 length: 14 residues. Trimming cost V 1 base and J 5 bases; bases outside gene matches: 5. The DNA of the CDR3 is TGTGCCAGCAGCTTAGACAGGGGTCAAGACGAGCAGTACTTC. Residues: CASSLDRGQDEQYF.

This clonotype has only a few counts. V and J are TRBV12-5 and TRBJ1-2; 8 nucleotides line up with TRBD1. This CDR3 is 13 amino acids long. Germline CDR1 reads LGHNT; CDR2 reads FRNRAP. The ends lost 6 bases at V and 4 bases at J; junction bases unmatched: 4. The CDR3 sequence: CASGPQGAYGYTF. CDR3 sequence (DNA): TGTGCTAGTGGCCCTCAGGGGGCCTATGGCTACACCTTC. Supplemented by reference TRBV12-5 and TRBJ1-2, the full variable domain reads DARVTQTPRHKVTEMGQEVTMRCQPILGHNTVFWYRQTMMQGLELLAYFRNRAPLDDSGMPKDRFSAEMPDATLATLKIQPSEPRDSAVYFCASGPQGAYGYTFGSGTRLTVV.

This chain uses TRBV20-1 with TRBJ2-5, with a possible D match to TRBD1 (7 bases). V was cut by 5 bases and J by 4 bases, with 23 bases left in between. This CDR3 is 16 amino acids long. The germline V gene has CDR1 DFQATT and CDR2 SNEGSKA (reference sequence). The CDR3, as DNA: TGCAGTGCTCCAAAGGCGGGTGGAGGGGGCGGAGAGACCCAGTACTTC. It encodes CSAPKAGGGGGETQYF.

This chain uses TRBV7-3 with TRBJ2-3, with 8 bases lining up with TRBD2. V was clipped by 5 bases and J by 0 bases; unmatched bases: 10. This CDR3 has 17 amino acids. From germline, CDR1 is SGHTA and CDR2 FQGTGA. The CDR3 sequence is CASSQLSGGGSTDTQYF. The CDR3 DNA is TGTGCCAGCAGCCAGTTGAGCGGGGGAGGTAGCACAGATACGCAGTATTTT.

This clonotype occurred many times. The chain is built from TRBV11-2 and TRBJ2-3; no clear D. CDR1 SGHAT and CDR2 FQNNGV come from the germline V gene. The V gene lost 1 base and the J gene lost 6 bases, with 17 bases spanning the gap. The CDR3 has 16 residues. DNA of the CDR3: TGTGCCAGCAGCTTAGGATCGGCTTCTCTCCAGGATACGCAGTATTTT. Protein product: CASSLGSASLQDTQYF. Together with reference TRBV11-2 and TRBJ2-3, the CDR3 gives the full variable domain: EAGVAQSPRYKIIEKRQSVAFWCNPISGHATLYWYQQILGQGPKLLIQFQNNGVVDDSQLPKDRFSAERLKGVDSTLKIQPAKLEDSAVYLCASSLGSASLQDTQYFGPGTRLTVL.

The V call is TRBV7-2, the J call TRBJ2-6; 10 bases agree with TRBD1. Per the germline V gene, CDR1 is SGHTA and CDR2 is FQGNSA. J was trimmed by 1 base and V by 4 bases; bases with no gene match: 10. This CDR3 is 19 amino acids long. CDR3 residues: CASSSEGGQGYSGANVLTF. The CDR3 DNA follows: TGTGCCAGCAGCTCGGAGGGGGGACAGGGGTATTCTGGGGCCAACGTCCTGACTTTC.

V is TRBV24-1 and J is TRBJ2-1; D not resolved. Germline V lookup: CDR1 KGHDR, CDR2 SFDVKD. V was trimmed by 4 bases and J by 9 bases, leaving 6 bases between them. There are 11 residues in the CDR3. For the CDR3, the DNA is TGTGCCACCAGTGACCCAGGTGAGCAGTTCTTC. Translating gives CATSDPGEQFF.

This chain joins TRBV11-2 and TRBJ1-4, with 8 positions matching TRBD1. V was pared by 5 bases and J by 8 bases, with 10 bases of the junction left unmatched. This CDR3 spans 15 amino acids. CDR1 is SGHAT and CDR2 is FQNNGV in the germline V gene. In DNA form, the CDR3 reads TGTGCCAGCAGCGGCGTAGGGACAGGACGCGAAAAACTGTTTTTT. It specifies CASSGVGTGREKLFF.

This clonotype is a singleton in its sample. This rearrangement joins TRBV6-1 to TRBJ1-4; D uncertain. This CDR3 spans 14 amino acids. V shed 6 bases and J shed 7 bases, with 15 bases lying between them. CDR1 and CDR2 (germline): MNHNS, SASEGT. CDR3 in DNA: TGTGCCAGCAGCCCAACAACTAATGTTGAAAAACTGTTTTTT. The encoded protein is CASSPTTNVEKLFF.

This CDR3 is CASSVIAGEAGELFF. The CDR3 bases are TGTGCCAGCAGCGTGATAGCGGGTGAGGCCGGGGAGCTGTTTTTT. This rearrangement joins TRBV9 to TRBJ2-2; 7 bases align to TRBD2. V dropped 2 bases and J dropped 6; count of bases not matched to a gene: 7. CDR1 is SGDLS and CDR2 is YYNGEE in the germline V gene. The length of the CDR3 is 15 residues.